This T cell receptor (beta chain) was recorded in a study of technical replicates of blood from several donors. Some clones are missing from TCRdb's copy, which holds only in-frame ones; the method was immunoSEQ multiplex PCR. The profile shows 70,000 to 85,000 clones, nearly 97% of them singletons. CDR1 and CDR2 (germline): MDHEN, SYDVKM. This CDR3 is built from 16 residues. With V trimmed by 5 bases and J by 4 bases, 9 bases remained unmatched. This sequence was found in a human donor in good health. Source material: T cells isolated from PBMCs. The chain joins TRBV28 to TRBJ2-7, with 12 positions matching TRBD2. DNA of the CDR3: TGTGCCAGCAGTCGGACCCTAGCGGGAGGGAGTTACGAGCAGTACTTC. It encodes CASSRTLAGGSYEQYF. Full variable domain (rest looked up from reference TRBV28 and TRBJ2-7): DVKVTQSSRYLVKRTGEKVFLECVQDMDHENMFWYRQDPGLGLRLIYFSYDVKMKEKGDIPEGYSVSREKKERFSLILESASTNQTSMYLCASSRTLAGGSYEQYFGPGTRLTVT.